The 25 T cell receptor beta chains listed next were all sequenced from one sample in a study of blood T cell repertoires in COVID-19 (dated by TCRdb to 2020 to 2021). Library prep was done by the immunoSEQ multiplex PCR assay. In its TCRdb copy, this immuneACCESS table keeps in-frame sequences only and misses some clones. Where compared with another copy, unresolved V genes explain less than half of these, and the others have no known cause. This sample lists 150,000 to 200,000 clones; approximately 86% were detected once. The ten largest clones represent roughly 2% of the sample. The sequencing sample was made of peripheral blood. The receptors were gathered from a man aged 65-85 years with active or convalescent COVID-19.

This chain uses TRBV7-8 with TRBJ2-5; 8 bases match TRBD2. There are 17 residues in the CDR3. The germline gives CDR1 SGHVS, CDR2 FQNEAQ. V lost 0 bases, J lost 3 bases, and 9 bases stayed unmatched. CDR3 sequence: CASSLARVAGGKETQYF. In DNA form, the CDR3 reads TGTGCCAGCAGCTTAGCGCGGGTTGCGGGAGGAAAAGAGACCCAGTACTTC.

V is TRBV28 and J is TRBJ2-2; no definite D call. The CDR3 runs 14 residues. Germline CDR1 and CDR2: MDHEN and SYDVKM. V lost 7 bases, J lost 5 bases, and 14 bases lay in between. The chain's CDR3 is CASTISSGTGELFF. CDR3 in DNA: TGTGCCAGCACAATAAGTTCGGGTACCGGGGAGCTGTTTTTT.

The CDR3, as DNA: TGCGCCAGCAGCCTAGTGGGAGGCAACGTCCTGACTTTC. It specifies CASSLVGGNVLTF. This chain connects TRBV4-1 to TRBJ2-6; D possibly corresponds to TRBD2 (6 bases). CDR3 length: 13 amino acids. The V and J ends lost 4 bases and 9 bases respectively, with 10 bases between them. CDR1 is MGHRA and CDR2 is YSYEKL in the germline V gene.

This clone has a single count. The chain couples TRBV11-2 to TRBJ1-3; no reliable D call. The CDR3 is 13 residues long. With 5 bases removed from V and 4 bases from J, the gap between germline ends came to 9 bases. Germline CDR1 and CDR2: SGHAT and FQNNGV. The CDR3 spells CASSTSLGNTIYF. CDR3 DNA: TGTGCCAGCAGCACTAGCCTCGGAAACACCATATATTTT.

The chain employs TRBV5-1 and TRBJ1-5; 7 nucleotides match TRBD1. Germline V lookup: CDR1 SGHRS, CDR2 YFSETQ. V gave up 6 bases and J gave up 9 bases; unmatched junction bases: 9. This CDR3 spans 13 amino acids. The CDR3 loop reads CASTKTGYRPQHF. CDR3 coding DNA: TGCGCCAGCACCAAGACAGGGTACCGGCCCCAGCATTTT.

The table lists this clone with a count of one. The chain employs TRBV7-9 and TRBJ2-7; 9 bases fit TRBD1. CDR1 is SEHNR, CDR2 FQNEAQ, per germline (reference sequence). V was pared by 5 bases and J by 0 bases, with 5 bases of the junction left unmatched. The CDR3 spans 15 residues. The CDR3 nucleotides read TGTGCCAGCAGCCACGGGACAGGGAGCTCCTACGAGCAGTACTTC. Translated, it gives CASSHGTGSSYEQYF.

The rearrangement joins TRBV7-7 to TRBJ1-6, with 9 bases that match TRBD1. The CDR3 length is 17 residues. V trimming: 1 base; J trimming: 7 bases; junction bases outside the gene matches: 8. The germline gives CDR1 SSHAT, CDR2 FNYEAQ (reference sequence). The CDR3 loop reads CASSLVDRGSANSPLHF. The DNA for the CDR3 is TGTGCCAGCAGCTTAGTTGACAGGGGGAGTGCGAATTCACCCCTCCACTTT.

V usage is TRBV11-2 and J usage is TRBJ2-5, with a weak D call TRBD1 (6 bases). Deletions cut 5 bases from V and 4 bases from J, with 14 bases between. CDR3 size: 14 residues. Germline CDR1 reads SGHAT; CDR2 reads FQNNGV. CDR3 coding DNA: TGTGCCAGCAGCCCTAGGGCCAGGGGAGAGACCCAGTACTTC. Translation: CASSPRARGETQYF.

CDR3 in DNA: TGTGCCAGCAGCACCTCCCCGTTGCAGGGGGGTGAGCAGTTCTTC. It is translated as CASSTSPLQGGEQFF. V usage is TRBV11-2 and J usage is TRBJ2-1; possible D gene TRBD1, 7 bases. The CDR3 is 15 amino acids. In germline, CDR1 is SGHAT, CDR2 FQNNGV. V was shortened by 5 bases and J by 9 bases, with 20 bases between the two germline ends.

A single count supports this clone. The V gene is TRBV6-5, the J gene TRBJ2-5; 9 positions match TRBD1. Germline values: CDR1 MNHEY, CDR2 SVGAGI. V shed 5 bases, J shed 5 bases, and the junction held 3 bases outside the gene matches. CDR3 length: 13 residues. The CDR3 sequence is CASSPGTGETQYF. CDR3 coding DNA: TGTGCCAGCAGTCCCGGGACAGGGGAGACCCAGTACTTC.

The V call is TRBV2, the J call TRBJ2-3; 7 bases map to TRBD2. Germline trimming cut 2 bases from V and 0 bases from J; bases unmatched to any gene: 2. Germline lookup yields CDR1 SNHLY and CDR2 FYNNEI. The CDR3 extends over 15 amino acids. Here the CDR3 reads CASSETSVSTDTQYF. The CDR3 DNA follows: TGTGCCAGCAGTGAAACTAGCGTCAGCACAGATACGCAGTATTTT.

This chain joins TRBV2 and TRBJ2-1; tentative D call: TRBD1 (5 bases). CDR1 is SNHLY, CDR2 FYNNEI, per germline. V was pared by 4 bases and J by 4 bases, with 8 bases between. This CDR3 is 13 amino acids long. CDR3 sequence: CASSVQVYNEQFF. The DNA for the CDR3 is TGTGCCAGCAGTGTACAGGTATACAATGAGCAGTTCTTC.

V is TRBV10-3 and J is TRBJ1-1; D perhaps matches TRBD1 (5 bases). Germline values: CDR1 ENHRY, CDR2 SYGVKD. The V end was cut by 2 bases, the J end by 0 bases, with 7 bases between. This CDR3 is built from 14 residues. CDR3 sequence: CAISEGGMNTEAFF. The CDR3 region has the DNA TGTGCCATCAGTGAGGGGGGGATGAACACTGAAGCTTTCTTT.

J is TRBJ1-2 and V is TRBV5-1, with 9 bases matching TRBD1. CDR1 and CDR2 (germline): SGHRS, YFSETQ. This CDR3 has 14 amino acids. J was trimmed by 8 bases and V by 0 bases; bases with no gene match: 5. The CDR3 DNA follows: TGCGCCAGCAGCTTGGTACAGGGGGCAAAGGGCTACACCTTC. Translated, it gives CASSLVQGAKGYTF.

This clone was counted ten times or more. Here the CDR3 reads CASSSWDNNQPQHF. The CDR3 DNA reads as TGTGCCAGCAGTTCCTGGGACAACAATCAGCCCCAGCATTTT. The chain joins TRBV6-2 or TRBV6-3 to TRBJ1-5; D might be TRBD1 (6 bases). Germline CDR1 is MNHEY and CDR2 is SVGEGT. The V and J ends lost 4 bases and 3 bases respectively, with 10 bases between them. This CDR3 spans 14 amino acids.

This clone was seen a handful of times. J is TRBJ1-5 and V is TRBV19; 8 positions agree with TRBD1. After removal of 6 bases from V and 2 bases from J, the junction contained 21 bases not matched to a gene. The CDR3 is made up of 20 amino acids. Germline CDR1 and CDR2: LNHDA and SQIVND (reference sequence). The CDR3 loop is CASRPTTDRGIALGNQPQHF. The CDR3 DNA follows: TGTGCCAGTAGACCCACCACCGACAGGGGAATAGCCCTCGGCAATCAGCCCCAGCATTTT.

This rearrangement joins TRBV2 to TRBJ2-7, with 9 positions matching TRBD1. The germline V gene has CDR1 SNHLY and CDR2 FYNNEI. The CDR3 consists of 15 residues. The V and J ends lost 5 bases and 3 bases, in that order; junction bases with no gene match: 8. The CDR3 nucleotides read TGTGCCAGCAGTCCCCCGGGACAGGGCGGCTACGAGCAGTACTTC. Translating it yields CASSPPGQGGYEQYF.

This clone was recorded only once. The rearrangement links TRBV10-2 to TRBJ2-7, with 13 bases identical to TRBD2. The CDR3 spans 14 residues. In germline, CDR1 is WSHSY, CDR2 SAAADI. Trimming cost V 3 bases and J 6 bases; bases outside gene matches: 2. CDR3 residues: CASSDGTSGIEQYF. In DNA, the CDR3 is TGCGCCAGCAGTGACGGGACTAGCGGGATCGAGCAGTACTTC.

CDR3: CASSSGLPNSPLHF. The CDR3 region has the DNA TGCGCCAGCAGCTCGGGACTCCCTAATTCACCCCTCCACTTT. The rearrangement joins TRBV5-1 to TRBJ1-6, with D possibly TRBD1 on 5 matching bases. Trimming removed 3 bases at V and 6 bases at J, with 10 bases between. The CDR3 has 14 amino acids. CDR1 is SGHRS and CDR2 is YFSETQ in the germline V gene.

The CDR3: CASSLDPTGGIYEQYF. The CDR3 nucleotides read TGTGCCAGCAGCTTAGATCCGACAGGGGGTATCTACGAGCAGTACTTC. V gene TRBV11-2 combines with J gene TRBJ2-7, with 9 bases lining up with TRBD1. This CDR3 has 16 residues. CDR1 and CDR2 from the germline V gene are SGHAT and FQNNGV. V was clipped by 0 bases and J by 3 bases; unmatched bases: 6. Full variable domain (rest looked up from reference TRBV11-2 and TRBJ2-7): EAGVAQSPRYKIIEKRQSVAFWCNPISGHATLYWYQQILGQGPKLLIQFQNNGVVDDSQLPKDRFSAERLKGVDSTLKIQPAKLEDSAVYLCASSLDPTGGIYEQYFGPGTRLTVT.

The chain couples TRBV5-1 to TRBJ2-1, with 11 bases aligning to TRBD2. CDR3 length: 16 amino acids. Germline V CDR1 and CDR2: SGHRS, YFSETQ. The V and J ends lost 3 bases and 4 bases, in that order; junction bases with no gene match: 6. For the CDR3, the DNA is TGCGCCAGCAGCTCCGGACTAGCGGGCCGATACAATGAGCAGTTCTTC. Translation gives CASSSGLAGRYNEQFF. The variable domain in full, completed from reference TRBV5-1 and TRBJ2-1, reads KAGVTQTPRYLIKTRGQQVTLSCSPISGHRSVSWYQQTPGQGLQFLFEYFSETQRNKGNFPGRFSGRQFSNSRSEMNVSTLELGDSALYLCASSSGLAGRYNEQFFGPGTRLTVL.

The genes are TRBV5-4 and TRBJ1-1; TRBD1 aligns across 11 bases. The CDR3 is made up of 16 amino acids. Germline V gene data show CDR1 as SGHNT and CDR2 as YYREEE (reference sequence). The trim removed 3 bases at V and 0 bases at J, leaving 4 bases unmatched. The CDR3 region is CASSWGQGGLNTEAFF. DNA of the CDR3: TGTGCCAGCAGCTGGGGACAGGGGGGTCTGAACACTGAAGCTTTCTTT.

V is TRBV28 and J is TRBJ1-1; D gene uncertain. The CDR3 loop spans 13 amino acids. Germline lookup yields CDR1 MDHEN and CDR2 SYDVKM. Trimming removed 3 bases from V and 5 bases from J, with 10 bases in between. The CDR3 sequence: CASSLAGKTEAFF. The CDR3, as DNA: TGTGCCAGCAGTTTGGCGGGTAAGACTGAAGCTTTCTTT.

This chain connects TRBV6-2 or TRBV6-3 to TRBJ1-2, with D tentatively TRBD1 (5 bases). The V gene lost 6 bases and the J gene lost 2 bases, with 16 bases spanning the gap. The CDR3 runs to 15 residues. Germline V gene lookup returns CDR1 MNHEY and CDR2 SVGEGT. The CDR3 reads CASSHGGTFNYGYTF. CDR3 bases: TGTGCCAGCAGCCACGGGGGGACTTTCAACTATGGCTACACCTTC.

The rearrangement uses TRBV2 and TRBJ2-5, with a tentative D call TRBD2 (6 bases). Trimming shortened V by 1 base and J by 1 base, and 10 bases separated the two germline ends. CDR1 is SNHLY and CDR2 is FYNNEI in the germline V gene. There are 15 residues in the CDR3. Here the CDR3 reads CASSEGAGFQETQYF. CDR3 nucleotides: TGTGCCAGCAGTGAAGGCGCGGGGTTCCAAGAGACCCAGTACTTC. The full variable domain, with the rest looked up from reference TRBV2 and TRBJ2-5, is EPEVTQTPSHQVTQMGQEVILRCVPISNHLYFYWYRQILGQKVEFLVSFYNNEISEKSEIFDDQFSVERPDGSNFTLKIRSTKLEDSAMYFCASSEGAGFQETQYFGPGTRLLVL.